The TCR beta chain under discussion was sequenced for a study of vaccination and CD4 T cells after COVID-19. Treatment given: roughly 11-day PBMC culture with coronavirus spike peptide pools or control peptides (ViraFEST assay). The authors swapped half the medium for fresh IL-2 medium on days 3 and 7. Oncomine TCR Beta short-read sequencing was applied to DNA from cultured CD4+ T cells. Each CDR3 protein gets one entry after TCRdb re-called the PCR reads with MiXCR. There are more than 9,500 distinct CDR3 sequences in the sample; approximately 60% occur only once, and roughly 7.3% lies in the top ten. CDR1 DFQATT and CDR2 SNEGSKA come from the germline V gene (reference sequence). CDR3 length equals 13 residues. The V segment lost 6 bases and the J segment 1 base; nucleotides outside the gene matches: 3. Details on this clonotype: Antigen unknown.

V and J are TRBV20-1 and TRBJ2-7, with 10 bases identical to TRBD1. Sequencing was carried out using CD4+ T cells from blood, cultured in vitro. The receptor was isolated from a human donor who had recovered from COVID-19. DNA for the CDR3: TGCAGTGCCTGGACAGGGGGATCCTACGAGCAGTACTTC. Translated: CSAWTGGSYEQYF.